The TCR beta chain under discussion was sequenced for a study of blood T cell repertoires in COVID-19. About the study: Acute-phase and convalescent COVID-19 samples originated in the United States, Italy and Spain.

Authors' analysis steps: How many nucleated cells were present was estimated from reference gene primer amplification. Method: immunoSEQ multiplex PCR; TCRdb's copy keeps in-frame clones and lacks some. For V, J and clone size, that table is used; D and trimming come from the DNA. The sample yields 500,000 or so clones, roughly 90% seen once. The V end was cut by 5 bases, the J end by 9 bases, with 14 bases between. CDR1 is SGHTA and CDR2 is FQGNSA in the germline V gene. The CDR3 runs 13 residues. Grouping used clinical history reported by participants in a survey and questionnaire. Two negative PCRs, clearance, or symptom resolution characterized the recovered Cohort 3 donors.

The chain combines TRBV7-2 with TRBJ2-1, with a weak D call TRBD1 (5 bases). The source is a woman aged 18-29 years who had recovered from COVID-19. The specimen was PBMCs or T cells enriched from blood (not recorded which). CDR3 loop: CASSPRTFREQFF. The CDR3 region has the DNA TGTGCCAGCAGCCCTCGGACATTTCGTGAGCAGTTCTTC.